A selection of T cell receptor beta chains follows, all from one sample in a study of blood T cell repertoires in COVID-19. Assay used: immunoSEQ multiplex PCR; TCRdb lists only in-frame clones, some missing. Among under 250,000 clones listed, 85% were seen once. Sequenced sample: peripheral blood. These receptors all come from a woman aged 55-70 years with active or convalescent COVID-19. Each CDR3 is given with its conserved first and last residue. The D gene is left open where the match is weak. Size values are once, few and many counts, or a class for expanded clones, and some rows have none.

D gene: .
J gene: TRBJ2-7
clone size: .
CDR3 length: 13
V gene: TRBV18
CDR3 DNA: TGTGCCAGCTCAGGATACAGCTCCTACGAGCAGTACTTC
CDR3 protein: CASSGYSSYEQYF

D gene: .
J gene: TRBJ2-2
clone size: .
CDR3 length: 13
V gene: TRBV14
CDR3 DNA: TGTGCCAGCAGCCTAATAAACACCGGGGAGCTGTTTTTT
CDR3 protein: CASSLINTGELFF

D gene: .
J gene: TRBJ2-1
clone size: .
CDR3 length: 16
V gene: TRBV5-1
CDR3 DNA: TGCGCCAGCAGCTTGGCCGCTAGCGCTATATACAATGAGCAGTTCTTC
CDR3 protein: CASSLAASAIYNEQFF

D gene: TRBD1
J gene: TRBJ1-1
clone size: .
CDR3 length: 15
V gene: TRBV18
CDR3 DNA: TGTGCCAGCTCGGGCACGACAGGGGGCCTCACTGAAGCTTTCTTT
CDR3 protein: CASSGTTGGLTEAFF

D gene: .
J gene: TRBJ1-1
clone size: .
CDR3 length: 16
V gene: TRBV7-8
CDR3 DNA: TGTGCCAGCAGCTTAAGGACAGCTAGACTGAACACTGAAGCTTTCTTT
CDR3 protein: CASSLRTARLNTEAFF

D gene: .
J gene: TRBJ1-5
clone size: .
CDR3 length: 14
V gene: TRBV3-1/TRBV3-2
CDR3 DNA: TGTGCCAGCAGCGGATCAGCTGAGGGTCAGCCCCAGCATTTT
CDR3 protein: CASSGSAEGQPQHF

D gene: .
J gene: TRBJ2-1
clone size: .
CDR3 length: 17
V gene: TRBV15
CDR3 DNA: TGTGCCACCAGCAGAGATCTGCCGGGAAGATTTTACAATGAGCAGTTCTTC
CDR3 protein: CATSRDLPGRFYNEQFF

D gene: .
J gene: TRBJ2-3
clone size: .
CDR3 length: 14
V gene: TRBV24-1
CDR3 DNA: TGTGCCACCAGTGATTCCCCCGAGCGTGATACGCAGTATTTT
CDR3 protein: CATSDSPERDTQYF

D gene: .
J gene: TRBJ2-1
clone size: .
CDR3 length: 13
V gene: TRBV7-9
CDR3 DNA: TGTGCCAGCAGCGAGTCGGGTACAAGCGAGCAGTTCTTC
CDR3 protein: CASSESGTSEQFF

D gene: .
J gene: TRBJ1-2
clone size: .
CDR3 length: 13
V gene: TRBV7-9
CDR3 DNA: TGTGCCAGCAGCGTCGGGGGGCACTATGGCTACACCTTC
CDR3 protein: CASSVGGHYGYTF

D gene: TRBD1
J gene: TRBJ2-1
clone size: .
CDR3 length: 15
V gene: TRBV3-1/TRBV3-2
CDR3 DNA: TGTGCCAGCAGCCTTGAAGGACAGGGGTTACATGAGCAGTTCTTC
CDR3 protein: CASSLEGQGLHEQFF

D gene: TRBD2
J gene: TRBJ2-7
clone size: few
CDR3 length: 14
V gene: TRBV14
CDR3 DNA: TGTGCCAGCAGCCAAGCGGGAGGGCCATCGTGGCAGTACTTC
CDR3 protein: CASSQAGGPSWQYF

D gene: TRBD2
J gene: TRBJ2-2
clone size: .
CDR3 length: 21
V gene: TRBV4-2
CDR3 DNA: TGTGCCAGCAGCCGTTCAAGGTCAGTGGGGCGGGGGAACCTGAACACCGGGGAGCTGTTTTTT
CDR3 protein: CASSRSRSVGRGNLNTGELFF

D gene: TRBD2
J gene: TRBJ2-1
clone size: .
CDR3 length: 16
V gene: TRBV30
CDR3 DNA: TGTGCCTGGAGTGATTATAGCGGGAGCTCCTACAATGAGCAGTTCTTC
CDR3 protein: CAWSDYSGSSYNEQFF

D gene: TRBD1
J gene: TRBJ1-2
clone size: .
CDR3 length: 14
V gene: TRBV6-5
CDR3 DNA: TGTGCCAGCAGTTACGAGGGACAGGGGTATGGCTACACCTTC
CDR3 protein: CASSYEGQGYGYTF

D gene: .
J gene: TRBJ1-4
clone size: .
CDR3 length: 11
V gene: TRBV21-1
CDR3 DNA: TGTGCGGACAGGGTTCGGGAAAAACTGTTTTTT
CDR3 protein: CADRVREKLFF

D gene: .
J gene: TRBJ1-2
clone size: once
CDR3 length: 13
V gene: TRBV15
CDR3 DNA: TGTGCCACCAGTAGGGAGCCATGGTCGGGCTACACCTTC
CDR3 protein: CATSREPWSGYTF

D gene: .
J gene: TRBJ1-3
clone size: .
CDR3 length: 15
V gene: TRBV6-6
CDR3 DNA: TGTGCCAGCGATCCTCAGGGACTCTCTGGAAACACCATATATTTT
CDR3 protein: CASDPQGLSGNTIYF

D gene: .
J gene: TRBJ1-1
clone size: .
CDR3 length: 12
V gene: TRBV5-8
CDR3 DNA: TGTGCCAGCAGCCACCAGGGTACTGAAGCTTTCTTT
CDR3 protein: CASSHQGTEAFF

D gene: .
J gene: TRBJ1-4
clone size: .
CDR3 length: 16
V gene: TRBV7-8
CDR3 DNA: TGTGCCAGCAGCTCTCGTCCAGGGGTGACTAATGAAAAACTGTTTTTT
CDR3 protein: CASSSRPGVTNEKLFF

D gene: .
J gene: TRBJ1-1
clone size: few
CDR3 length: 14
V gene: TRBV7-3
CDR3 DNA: TGTGCCAGCAGCTTATCCCCGGGGCAGGGGCAAGCTTTCTTT
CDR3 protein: CASSLSPGQGQAFF

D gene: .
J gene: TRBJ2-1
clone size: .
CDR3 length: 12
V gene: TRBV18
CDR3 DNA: TGTGCCAGCTCACCCTTTAACAATGAGCAGTTCTTC
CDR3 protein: CASSPFNNEQFF

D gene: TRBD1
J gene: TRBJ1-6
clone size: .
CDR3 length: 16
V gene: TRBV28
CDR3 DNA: TGTGCCAGCAGTTCCCCGGGACAGGGGGATAATTCACCCCTCCACTTT
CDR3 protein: CASSSPGQGDNSPLHF

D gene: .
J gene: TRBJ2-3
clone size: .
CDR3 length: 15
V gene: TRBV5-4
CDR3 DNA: TGTGCCAGCAGCCCGCAGGGTCCTAGCACAGATACGCAGTATTTT
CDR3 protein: CASSPQGPSTDTQYF

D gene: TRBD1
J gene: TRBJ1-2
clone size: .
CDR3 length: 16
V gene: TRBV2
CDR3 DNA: TGTGCCAGCAGCGACATTCCGGGACAGACTAAATATGGCTACACCTTC
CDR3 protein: CASSDIPGQTKYGYTF

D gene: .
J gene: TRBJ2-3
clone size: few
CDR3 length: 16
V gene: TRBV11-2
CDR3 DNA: TGTGCCAGCAGCCCCCCCCTAGGAGCCAGCACAGATACGCAGTATTTT
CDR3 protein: CASSPPLGASTDTQYF

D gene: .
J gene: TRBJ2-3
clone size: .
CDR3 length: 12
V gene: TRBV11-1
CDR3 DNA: TGTGCCAGCAGCTTAAATCGAGATACGCAGTATTTT
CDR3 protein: CASSLNRDTQYF

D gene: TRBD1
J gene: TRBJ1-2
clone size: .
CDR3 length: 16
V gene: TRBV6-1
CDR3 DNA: TGTGCCAGCAGTGCTTCCGGGACAGGGAACATCTATGGCTACACCTTC
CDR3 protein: CASSASGTGNIYGYTF

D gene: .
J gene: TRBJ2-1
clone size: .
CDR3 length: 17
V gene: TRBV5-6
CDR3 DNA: TGTGCCAGCAGCTTAATAAAAGGCAGGACTTCCTACAATGAGCAGTTCTTC
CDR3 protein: CASSLIKGRTSYNEQFF

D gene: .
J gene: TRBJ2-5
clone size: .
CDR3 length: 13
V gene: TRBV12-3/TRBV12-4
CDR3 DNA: TGTGCCAGCAGTTTTGTGAACGGGGAGACCCAGTACTTC
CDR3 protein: CASSFVNGETQYF

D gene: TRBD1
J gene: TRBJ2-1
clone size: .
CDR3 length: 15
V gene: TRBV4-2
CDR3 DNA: TGTGCCAGCAGCCAGGGGACAGGGGTTGACGATGAGCAGTTCTTC
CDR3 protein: CASSQGTGVDDEQFF

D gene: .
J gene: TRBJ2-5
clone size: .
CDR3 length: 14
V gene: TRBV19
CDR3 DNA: TGTGCCAGTAGTATACTGGGGGGCCAAGAGACCCAGTACTTC
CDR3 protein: CASSILGGQETQYF

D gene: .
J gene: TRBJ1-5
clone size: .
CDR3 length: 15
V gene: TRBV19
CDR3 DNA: TGTGCCAGTAGTGTAGTCATCAGGTCCCATCAGCCCCAGCATTTT
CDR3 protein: CASSVVIRSHQPQHF

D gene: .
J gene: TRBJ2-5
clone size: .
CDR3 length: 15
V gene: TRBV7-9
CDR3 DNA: TGTGCCAGCAGCTCCGGCTGGGACACACAAGAGACCCAGTACTTC
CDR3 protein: CASSSGWDTQETQYF

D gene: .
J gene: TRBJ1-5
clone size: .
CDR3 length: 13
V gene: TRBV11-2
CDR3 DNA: TGTGCCAGCAGCCCCGGTGCCCCGGGGCCCCAGCATTTT
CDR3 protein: CASSPGAPGPQHF

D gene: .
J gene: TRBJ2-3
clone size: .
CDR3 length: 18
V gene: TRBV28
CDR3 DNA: TGTGCCAGCAGTTTCTTCATCTCAGGGAAAAGCGGCACAGATACGCAGTATTTT
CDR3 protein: CASSFFISGKSGTDTQYF

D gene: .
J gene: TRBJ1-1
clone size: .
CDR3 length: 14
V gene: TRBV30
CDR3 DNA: TGTGCCTGGAGTGCTAAGGGGCATTGGACTGAAGCTTTCTTT
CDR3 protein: CAWSAKGHWTEAFF